Listed here are 8 T cell receptor beta chains from one sample, sequenced in a study of blood T cell repertoires in COVID-19. Measured with immunoSEQ multiplex PCR; TCRdb has only the in-frame clones, and not every one. The repertoire holds approximately 470,000 clones, with approximately 85% as singletons. Sequencing was performed on peripheral blood. The receptor set was obtained from a human donor in a cohort sampled during active COVID-19.

The gene calls are TRBV29-1 and TRBJ1-2, with a possible D match to TRBD1 (5 bases). CDR3 length: 13 amino acids. Trimming took off 2 bases at V and 8 bases at J, with 15 bases between the two ends. The germline V gene encodes CDR1 SQVTM and CDR2 ANQGSEA. CDR3 in amino acids: CSVEPPGVGGYTF. In nucleotides, the CDR3 is TGCAGCGTTGAACCCCCGGGGGTGGGGGGCTACACCTTC.

This clone was found a few times. The chain recombines TRBV30 with TRBJ2-5; TRBD1 matches 8 bases. This CDR3 has 14 residues. J lost 5 bases, V lost 1 base, and 6 bases had no gene match. Germline loops: CDR1 GTSNPN, CDR2 SVGIG (reference sequence). CDR3 in amino acids: CAWSAIRTGETQYF. CDR3 DNA sequence: TGTGCCTGGAGTGCTATCAGGACAGGGGAGACCCAGTACTTC.

The CDR3 loop is CASSSLGQGVYGYTF. The DNA for the CDR3 is TGTGCCAGCAGTTCTTTAGGACAGGGAGTCTATGGCTACACCTTC. The chain links TRBV27 to TRBJ1-2; 8 nucleotides line up with TRBD1. The V gene's germline CDR1 is MNHEY and CDR2 SMNVEV (reference sequence). Germline trimming cut 4 bases from V and 4 bases from J; bases unmatched to any gene: 8. The CDR3 totals 15 residues.

This rearrangement joins TRBV4-3 to TRBJ2-6; possible D gene TRBD2, 5 bases. V was trimmed by 0 bases and J by 0 bases, leaving 9 bases between them. The length of the CDR3 is 17 residues. In germline, CDR1 is LGHNA, CDR2 YSLEER. The CDR3 bases are TGCGCCAGCAGCCAAGAGGACTGGGGCTCTGGGGCCAACGTCCTGACTTTC. Its translation is CASSQEDWGSGANVLTF.

The chain has TRBV10-1 and TRBJ2-3; 12 positions agree with TRBD2. Per the germline V gene, CDR1 is WNHNN and CDR2 is SYGVQD (reference sequence). The CDR3 is 17 amino acids. With 6 bases clipped from V and 3 bases from J, the junction kept 10 bases outside the gene matches. The chain's CDR3 is CASSLGLAGGRTDTQYF. DNA for the CDR3: TGCGCCAGCAGCTTGGGTCTAGCGGGAGGGCGAACAGATACGCAGTATTTT.

V gene TRBV7-8 combines with J gene TRBJ2-7; D perhaps matches TRBD2 (6 bases). V gave up 5 bases and J gave up 6 bases, with 11 bases separating them. CDR3 size: 12 residues. CDR1 is SGHVS and CDR2 is FQNEAQ in the germline V gene. CDR3 nucleotides: TGTGCCAGCAGCCCGTACGGGGGCGAGCAGTACTTC. This sequence encodes CASSPYGGEQYF.

This sequence joins TRBV5-4 and TRBJ2-2; 7 positions agree with TRBD1. This CDR3 is built from 16 residues. Trimming removed 0 bases from V and 8 bases from J; junction bases left unmatched: 10. The V gene's germline CDR1 is SGHNT and CDR2 YYREEE (reference sequence). The CDR3 protein is CASSLEPGTAWGELFF. In nucleotides, the CDR3 is TGTGCCAGCAGCTTGGAACCCGGGACAGCCTGGGGGGAGCTGTTTTTT. Supplemented by reference TRBV5-4 and TRBJ2-2, the full variable domain reads ETGVTQSPTHLIKTRGQQVTLRCSSQSGHNTVSWYQQALGQGPQFIFQYYREEENGRGNFPPRFSGLQFPNYSSELNVNALELDDSALYLCASSLEPGTAWGELFFGEGSRLTVL.

The chain recombines TRBV9 with TRBJ1-1; 9 bases match TRBD1. V lost 3 bases and J lost 9; bases outside the gene matches: 6. This CDR3 has 13 amino acids. The germline V gene encodes CDR1 SGDLS and CDR2 YYNGEE. CDR3 protein: CASSAHGTGKAFF. CDR3 nucleotides: TGTGCCAGCAGCGCCCACGGGACAGGGAAAGCTTTCTTT.